This T cell receptor (beta chain) originates from a study of blood T cell repertoires in COVID-19. Study-wide context: PBMCs, B-cell-depleted T cells, or T cells were the source of the cDNA or gDNA that made up the material.

The CDR3 runs to 15 residues. The germline gives CDR1 LNHDA, CDR2 SQIVND (reference sequence). V was pared by 4 bases and J by 3 bases, with 15 bases between. It was during active infection that Seattle patients were enrolled and then longitudinally followed. Here immunoSEQ multiplex PCR was the method, and the copy in TCRdb shows in-frame clones only, minus some. The sample shows about 160,000 clones, less than 85% of them seen only once. The receptor's source is a woman aged 55 to 70 with COVID-19, enrolled during active disease. The sequenced sample consisted of peripheral blood. This chain connects TRBV19 to TRBJ1-2; possible D gene TRBD1, 5 bases. The CDR3 DNA follows: TGTGCCAGTAGTAACACCAGGGTGGCGCACTATGGCTACACCTTC. It encodes CASSNTRVAHYGYTF.